This paragraph covers one TCR beta chain sequence. The antigen remains undetermined. The data originate from a study of metastatic and nonmetastatic thyroid tumors. Study context: Malignant thyroid and benign thyroid patients provided blood and tumor or nodule tissue whose repertoires were compared. General study results and limits: As reported, TCR beta diversity in blood and tumor was significantly higher in malignant thyroid tumors than in benign nodules.

Methods used by the authors: Built for papillary thyroid cancer, a distant-metastasis classifier drew on CDR3 differences across clinicopathological groups. TCRdb recomputed clones from the PCR reads via MiXCR. TCRdb's processing, not the authors' own work, is the source of the V and J calls. The data show roughly 93,000 clones, approximately 11% seen once. No treatment had been given to any patient before thyroid surgery. This CDR3 is built from 13 residues. V was pared by 3 bases and J by 5 bases, with 10 bases between. Germline V gives CDR1 ENHRY, CDR2 SYGVKD. Sequenced sample: blood. The rearrangement joins TRBV10-3 to TRBJ2-5; D uncertain. The sequence was obtained from a female donor with papillary thyroid cancer or a benign thyroid nodule (not recorded which). Some clones in this sample may be carry-over from other donors' samples. In DNA form, the CDR3 reads TGTGCCATCAGTGAAGCCGCCTCGGAGACCCAGTACTTC. It encodes CAISEAASETQYF.